These 2 T cell receptor beta chains share one sample of origin, sequenced in a study of patients and donors after allogeneic stem cell transplantation. TCRdb used MiXCR to reprocess the RT-PCR reads, holding one entry per CDR3 protein. The sample contains roughly 230,000 distinct CDR3 sequences, 13% to 15% of which appear only once. The sample was blood, either unsorted or a sorted T cell fraction (not recorded which). These receptor sequences come from a human donor who was either an allogeneic HSCT recipient or a stem cell or donor lymphocyte infusion donor (not recorded which). It is not recorded whose cells these are; they may come from a transplant donor.

This clonotype occurred a few times. The chain joins TRBV20-1 to TRBJ2-7; D may be TRBD1 (5 bases). CDR1 and CDR2 from the germline V gene are DFQATT and SNEGSKA (reference sequence). The ends were cut back, 6 bases at V and 4 bases at J, with 16 bases in the middle. The CDR3 has 13 amino acids. In DNA, the CDR3 is TGCAGTGCCAGCCAGGCAGGGATATACGAGCAGTACTTC. Amino acids: CSASQAGIYEQYF.

This clonotype was picked up one time. This chain links TRBV6-2 or TRBV6-3 with TRBJ1-2; 7 nucleotides agree with TRBD1. This CDR3 contains 14 residues. The V gene's germline CDR1 is MNHEY and CDR2 SVGEGT. V dropped 7 bases and J dropped 4; count of bases not matched to a gene: 9. The CDR3 reads CASTRQGIGYGYTF. CDR3 bases: TGTGCCAGCACTCGACAGGGTATCGGCTATGGCTACACCTTC.